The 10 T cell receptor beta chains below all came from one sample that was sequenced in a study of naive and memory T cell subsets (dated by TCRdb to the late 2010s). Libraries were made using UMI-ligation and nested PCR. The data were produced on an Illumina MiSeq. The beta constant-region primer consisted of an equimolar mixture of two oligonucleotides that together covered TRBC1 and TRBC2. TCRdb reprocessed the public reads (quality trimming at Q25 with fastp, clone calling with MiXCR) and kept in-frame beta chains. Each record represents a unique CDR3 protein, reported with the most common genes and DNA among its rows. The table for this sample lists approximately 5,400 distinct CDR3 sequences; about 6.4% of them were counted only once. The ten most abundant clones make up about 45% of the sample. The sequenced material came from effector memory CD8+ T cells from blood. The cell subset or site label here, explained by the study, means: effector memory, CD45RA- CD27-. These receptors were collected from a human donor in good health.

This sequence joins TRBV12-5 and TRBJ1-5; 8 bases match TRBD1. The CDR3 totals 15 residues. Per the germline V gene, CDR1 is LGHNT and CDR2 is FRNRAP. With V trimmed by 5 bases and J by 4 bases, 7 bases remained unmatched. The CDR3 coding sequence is TGTGCTAGTGGTGAAACCGGGACAGGAAATCAGCCCCAGCATTTT. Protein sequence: CASGETGTGNQPQHF. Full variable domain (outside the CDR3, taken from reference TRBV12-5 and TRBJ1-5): DARVTQTPRHKVTEMGQEVTMRCQPILGHNTVFWYRQTMMQGLELLAYFRNRAPLDDSGMPKDRFSAEMPDATLATLKIQPSEPRDSAVYFCASGETGTGNQPQHFGDGTRLSIL.

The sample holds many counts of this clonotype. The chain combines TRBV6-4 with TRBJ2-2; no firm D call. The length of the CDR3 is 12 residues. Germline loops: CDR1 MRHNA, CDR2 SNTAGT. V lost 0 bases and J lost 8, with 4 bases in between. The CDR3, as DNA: TGTGCCAGCAGTGACTCGATGGGGGAGCTGTTTTTT. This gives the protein CASSDSMGELFF.

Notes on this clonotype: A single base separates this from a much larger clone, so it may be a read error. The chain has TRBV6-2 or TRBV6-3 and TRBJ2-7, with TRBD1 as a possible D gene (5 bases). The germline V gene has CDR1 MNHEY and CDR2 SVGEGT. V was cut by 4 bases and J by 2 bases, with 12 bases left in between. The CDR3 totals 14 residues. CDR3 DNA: TGTGCCAGCAGTTCCGTGACAGAGCCCTACGAGCAGTACTTC. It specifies CASSSVTEPYEQYF.

The CDR3 loop is CSAAQGRVTEAFF. In nucleotides, the CDR3 is TGCAGTGCTGCACAGGGTCGGGTCACTGAAGCTTTCTTT. This chain joins TRBV20-1 and TRBJ1-1, with a tentative D call TRBD1 (6 bases). The V gene lost 5 bases and the J gene lost 4 bases, with 14 bases spanning the gap. This CDR3 has 13 amino acids. Germline assignment: CDR1 DFQATT and CDR2 SNEGSKA (reference sequence).

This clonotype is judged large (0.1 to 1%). CDR3 in amino acids: CSAARGVTDTQYF. As DNA, the CDR3 is TGCAGTGCCGCACGAGGAGTCACAGATACGCAGTATTTT. The chain joins TRBV20-1 to TRBJ2-3; D uncertain. Germline V gene data show CDR1 as DFQATT and CDR2 as SNEGSKA (reference sequence). Trimming left V 6 bases short and J 2 bases short, with 12 bases between. This CDR3 has 13 amino acids.

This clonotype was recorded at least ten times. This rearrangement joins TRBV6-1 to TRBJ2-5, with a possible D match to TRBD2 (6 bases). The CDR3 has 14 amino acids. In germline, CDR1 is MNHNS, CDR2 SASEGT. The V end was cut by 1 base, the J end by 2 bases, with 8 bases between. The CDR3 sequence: CASSEGGGQETQYF. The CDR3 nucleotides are TGTGCCAGCAGTGAAGGGGGAGGTCAAGAGACCCAGTACTTC.

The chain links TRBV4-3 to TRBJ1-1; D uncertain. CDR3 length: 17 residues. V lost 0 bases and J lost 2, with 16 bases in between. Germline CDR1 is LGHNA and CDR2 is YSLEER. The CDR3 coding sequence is TGCGCCAGCAGCCAAGACGGCGGGTTCGGAAGAAACACTGAAGCTTTCTTT. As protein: CASSQDGGFGRNTEAFF.

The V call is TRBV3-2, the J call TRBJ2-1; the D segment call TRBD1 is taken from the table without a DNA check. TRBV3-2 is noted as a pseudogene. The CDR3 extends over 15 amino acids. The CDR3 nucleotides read TGTGCCAGCAGCCACCCGTCCCCGTATGGCGATGAGCAGTTCTTC. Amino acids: CASSHPSPYGDEQFF.

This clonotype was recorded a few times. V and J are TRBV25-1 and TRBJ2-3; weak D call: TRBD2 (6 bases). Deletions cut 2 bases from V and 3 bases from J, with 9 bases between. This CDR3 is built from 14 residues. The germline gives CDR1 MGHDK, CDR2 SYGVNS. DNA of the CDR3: TGTGCCAGCAGTGAAGGGCGGGAAACAGATACGCAGTATTTT. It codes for CASSEGRETDTQYF.

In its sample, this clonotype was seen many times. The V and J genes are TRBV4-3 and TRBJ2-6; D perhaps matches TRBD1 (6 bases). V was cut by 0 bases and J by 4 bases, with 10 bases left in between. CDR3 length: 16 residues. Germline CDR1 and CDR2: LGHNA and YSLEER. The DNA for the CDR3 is TGCGCCAGCAGCCAAGATCAGGGGACCGGGGCCAACGTCCTGACTTTC. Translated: CASSQDQGTGANVLTF.